This T cell receptor (beta chain) emerged from a study of cytomegalovirus exposure and HLA in healthy donors. The PCR employed 60 Vbeta primers together with 13 Jbeta primers. The assay was immunoSEQ multiplex PCR, and TCRdb's table has in-frame clones only and misses some. The table lists about 280,000 clones, 70% to 90% of them singletons, with 2% to 3% in the top ten. The study, taken as a whole, reports: Across donors, most TCRs were seen rarely, yet some public ones were widespread.

The CDR3 has 11 amino acids. The germline V and J ends were trimmed by 6 bases and 8 bases, with 10 bases remaining between them. Germline-derived CDR1 and CDR2 are SNHLY and FYNNEI. With regard to this clone: What it binds is unknown.

The rearrangement uses TRBV2 and TRBJ1-1; D may be TRBD1 (6 bases). The source material was PBMCs. The clonotype comes from a woman aged 18-35 years in good health and CMV-seronegative. The CDR3 region has the DNA TGTGCCAGCAGCCAAACAGGGGAAGCTTTCTTT. Residues: CASSQTGEAFF.